The 15 T cell receptor beta chains in this list originate from one sample, sequenced in a study of cytomegalovirus exposure and HLA in healthy donors. Sequenced by immunoSEQ multiplex PCR; TCRdb stores in-frame clones only, minus some. This sample has approximately 150,000 clones, with 75% to 95% found just once. Input material: PBMCs. These TCRs come from a woman aged 18-29 years in good health and CMV-seropositive.

V and J are TRBV7-2 and TRBJ2-3; 9 nucleotides match TRBD2. The CDR3 loop spans 17 amino acids. CDR1 and CDR2 (germline): SGHTA, FQGNSA. Trimming took 0 bases from V and 1 from J; bases not matched to a gene: 5. CDR3 region: CASSLALIAGGTDTQYF. The CDR3 DNA reads TGTGCCAGCAGCTTAGCGCTGATAGCGGGGGGCACAGATACGCAGTATTTT.

The CDR3 sequence: CAWSVGLGGNEKLFF. DNA of the CDR3: TGTGCCTGGAGTGTGGGCCTGGGGGGGAATGAAAAACTGTTTTTT. J is TRBJ1-4 and V is TRBV30; tentative D call: TRBD1 (5 bases). The ends were cut back, 0 bases at V and 5 bases at J, with 13 bases in the middle. The length of the CDR3 is 15 residues. The V gene's germline CDR1 is GTSNPN and CDR2 SVGIG (reference sequence).

The chain links TRBV4-1 to TRBJ2-1; 8 nucleotides match TRBD2. With V trimmed by 3 bases and J by 7 bases, 8 bases remained unmatched. Germline loops: CDR1 MGHRA, CDR2 YSYEKL. The CDR3 is 15 amino acids. The CDR3 region has the DNA TGCGCCAGCAGCCAGACACCGGGACTAGGAAATGAGCAGTTCTTC. Translated: CASSQTPGLGNEQFF.

The chain employs TRBV9 and TRBJ1-4; no definite D call. CDR1 is SGDLS and CDR2 is YYNGEE in the germline V gene. Trimming cost V 0 bases and J 7 bases, with 13 bases left between them. The CDR3 is 15 amino acids. CDR3: CASSVGTSTREKLFF. The CDR3 bases are TGTGCCAGCAGCGTAGGAACTAGCACTCGTGAAAAACTGTTTTTT.

V usage is TRBV29-1 and J usage is TRBJ2-1; 9 bases are shared with TRBD2. Losses at the gene ends were 3 bases for V and 8 bases for J; bases not matched to a gene: 11. The CDR3 covers 15 residues. From germline, CDR1 is SQVTM and CDR2 ANQGSEA. The CDR3 here is CSVDIGGGVLDEQFF. Here the CDR3 DNA reads TGCAGCGTTGATATCGGCGGGGGGGTCTTGGATGAGCAGTTCTTC.

The V call is TRBV2, the J call TRBJ1-2; no clear D. This CDR3 contains 11 residues. V dropped 7 bases and J dropped 1 base, with 4 bases sitting between them. The V gene's germline CDR1 is SNHLY and CDR2 FYNNEI. This CDR3 reads CASTNNYGYTF. The CDR3 nucleotides are TGTGCCAGCACAAATAACTATGGCTACACCTTC.

CDR3 sequence reads: CASSQGGAGGGSPLHF. DNA for the CDR3: TGTGCCAGCAGCCAAGGAGGGGCAGGGGGCGGTTCACCCCTCCACTTT. The chain employs TRBV4-2 and TRBJ1-6, with TRBD1 identical over 8 bases. This CDR3 has 16 residues. With 1 base clipped from V and 9 bases from J, the junction kept 8 bases outside the gene matches. Germline assignment: CDR1 LGHNA and CDR2 YNFKEQ.

The CDR3 bases are TGTGCCAGTAGTACCGACACCAAGAACACTGAAGCTTTCTTT. It codes for CASSTDTKNTEAFF. The chain combines TRBV19 with TRBJ1-1, with unresolved D. CDR3 length equals 14 residues. Germline values: CDR1 LNHDA, CDR2 SQIVND (reference sequence). Trimming left V 4 bases short and J 1 base short, with 10 bases between.

V and J are TRBV7-9 and TRBJ1-4; unclear D gene. The ends were cut back, 4 bases at V and 1 base at J, with 4 bases in the middle. Germline loops: CDR1 SEHNR, CDR2 FQNEAQ (reference sequence). The CDR3 totals 13 residues. The CDR3 here is CASSSLTNEKLFF. For the CDR3, the DNA is TGTGCCAGCAGCTCTTTAACTAATGAAAAACTGTTTTTT.

In this sample, this clone turned up once. This chain connects TRBV10-3 to TRBJ1-5; no definite D call. Trimming removed 4 bases at V and 7 bases at J, with 11 bases between. From germline, CDR1 is ENHRY and CDR2 SYGVKD. CDR3 length: 13 amino acids. The CDR3 DNA follows: TGTGCCATCAGTGGACACCTAGCCCAGCCCCAGCATTTT. It translates to CAISGHLAQPQHF.

The V call is TRBV19, the J call TRBJ2-7, with TRBD2 matching over 8 bases. V lost 3 bases and J lost 3; bases outside the gene matches: 10. CDR1 and CDR2 from the germline V gene are LNHDA and SQIVND (reference sequence). The CDR3 length is 16 residues. The CDR3, as DNA: TGTGCCAGTAGTATTGTCCCGGGGGGGGGCCTCTACGAGCAGTACTTC. This translates into CASSIVPGGGLYEQYF.

J is TRBJ2-1 and V is TRBV5-1, with 10 positions matching TRBD1. The CDR3 spans 16 residues. Trimming at V came to 0 bases and at J to 7 bases, leaving 7 bases not matched to a gene. Germline lookup yields CDR1 SGHRS and CDR2 YFSETQ. CDR3 nucleotide sequence: TGCGCCAGCAGCTTGGCAGGGACAGGGGAAGGTAATGAGCAGTTCTTC. Translated, it gives CASSLAGTGEGNEQFF.

The chain employs TRBV30 and TRBJ1-6; D gene unclear. V was cut by 2 bases and J by 0 bases, with 8 bases left in between. Germline V gene data show CDR1 as GTSNPN and CDR2 as SVGIG (reference sequence). The CDR3 spans 15 residues. CDR3: CAWSRRDSYNSPLHF. In DNA form, the CDR3 reads TGTGCCTGGAGTAGGAGGGACTCCTATAATTCACCCCTCCACTTT.

Points on this clone: Germline is not matched at one junction end, which may reflect a read error. The V call is TRBV28, the J call TRBJ2-7, with 12 bases aligning to TRBD2. This CDR3 has 14 amino acids. Germline CDR1 is MDHEN and CDR2 is SYDVKM. The CDR3 reads CASSTGTTSGRRDF. The CDR3 bases are TGTGCCAGCAGTACAGGGACAACTAGCGGGAGGCGAGACTTC.

J is TRBJ1-3 and V is TRBV11-2, with D possibly being TRBD1 (6 bases). Germline CDR1 and CDR2: SGHAT and FQNNGV. Trimming took off 5 bases at V and 7 bases at J, with 18 bases between the two ends. The length of the CDR3 is 15 residues. The CDR3 here is CASSPEGHLGNTIYF. The CDR3 DNA reads as TGTGCCAGCAGCCCAGAGGGACATTTAGGGAACACCATATATTTT.